The sequence of this T cell receptor (beta chain) was determined in a study of OX40 agonist ivuxolimab in advanced cancers. Across the whole study: At about 82% male, the cohort had a mean age of 60 years, ranging from about 23 to 79. Partial responses, seen in three patients, involved one hepatocellular carcinoma and two cutaneous melanomas.

Method: immunoSEQ multiplex PCR; TCRdb's copy keeps in-frame clones and lacks some. The profile shows about 53,000 clones, roughly 84% of them singletons. Germline CDR1 reads LNHDA; CDR2 reads SQIVND (reference sequence). J lost 2 bases, V lost 4 bases, and 14 bases had no gene match. The CDR3 sequence is 18 residues long. This clonotype was obtained from an adult with an advanced solid tumor such as melanoma, head and neck, liver or kidney cancer. Sequenced material: CD4+ or CD8+ T cells sorted from blood, taken in a trial of the OX40 agonist ivuxolimab. The V call is TRBV19, the J call TRBJ1-5; 7 bases line up with TRBD1. The CDR3 nucleotides read TGTGCCAGTAGTAGAGAGAACCCGGGACAGTGGGGCAATCAGCCCCAGCATTTT. Protein sequence: CASSRENPGQWGNQPQHF.